These 26 T cell receptor beta chains were all obtained from the same sample, sequenced in a study of CD4 T cells in relation to SARS-CoV-2 and coronaviruses. Repertoires were generated with immunoSEQ multiplex PCR, while TCRdb's copy carries only in-frame clones and drops some. The top ten clones hold about 11% of a sample with approximately 18,000 clones, 79% of them seen once. No antigens are known for them. Unexposed donor CD4+ T cells date from about 2011-2018, before the COVID-19 pandemic. After ten to eleven days of culture, CD4+ T cells were isolated. Material for sequencing was CD4+ T cells from PBMCs, cultured in vitro. These receptor sequences come from a human donor in good health.

V gene TRBV7-8 combines with J gene TRBJ1-1; tentative D call: TRBD1 (6 bases). Per the germline V gene, CDR1 is SGHVS and CDR2 is FQNEAQ. The V and J ends lost 1 base and 1 base respectively, with 13 bases between them. The CDR3 is made up of 16 amino acids. Here the CDR3 reads CASSLGRGIGNTEAFF. The CDR3 coding sequence is TGTGCCAGCAGCTTAGGCAGGGGCATCGGGAACACTGAAGCTTTCTTT.

By share, this clone counts as large. This CDR3 is CASSTPAQGGGGYTF. DNA for the CDR3: TGTGCCAGCAGTACCCCGGCCCAGGGGGGCGGTGGCTACACCTTC. This chain joins TRBV2 and TRBJ1-2; 7 nucleotides line up with TRBD1. Trimming took 5 bases from V and 7 from J; bases not matched to a gene: 13. Germline CDR1 and CDR2: SNHLY and FYNNEI. CDR3 length equals 15 residues.

The chain joins TRBV3-1 (or the pseudogene TRBV3-2) to TRBJ2-3; maybe TRBD2 (5 bases). Germline loops: CDR1 LGHDT, CDR2 YNNKEL (reference sequence). Trimming left V 8 bases short and J 4 bases short, with 10 bases between. This CDR3 is built from 12 residues. CDR3 coding DNA: TGTGCCAGCTCAAACGGGGCAGATACGCAGTATTTT. Its protein is CASSNGADTQYF.

The chain carries TRBV5-1 and TRBJ2-1; TRBD1 agrees at 11 bases. CDR1 is SGHRS, CDR2 YFSETQ, per germline. The junction had 11 bases not matched to a gene; V was cut back by 4 bases and J by 5 bases. This CDR3 has 17 residues. The CDR3, as DNA: TGCGCCAGCAGCCTGCGCTCTGGACAGGGGGCACACAATGAGCAGTTCTTC. Residues: CASSLRSGQGAHNEQFF.

The J gene is TRBJ1-6, the V gene TRBV30; the D is unclear. CDR1 GTSNPN and CDR2 SVGIG come from the germline V gene (reference sequence). Trimming shortened V by 0 bases and J by 12 bases, and 9 bases separated the two germline ends. The length of the CDR3 is 12 residues. CDR3 region: CAWSVPPKPLHF. CDR3 nucleotide sequence: TGTGCCTGGAGTGTACCCCCCAAACCCCTCCACTTT.

The chain has TRBV29-1 and TRBJ1-4; D is undetermined. The CDR3 extends over 13 amino acids. Per the germline V gene, CDR1 is SQVTM and CDR2 is ANQGSEA. Trimming shortened V by 4 bases and J by 0 bases, and 6 bases separated the two germline ends. In DNA form, the CDR3 reads TGCAGCGTTGTAAGTGCAACTAATGAAAAACTGTTTTTT. This gives the protein CSVVSATNEKLFF.

The chain combines TRBV28 with TRBJ2-1, with 9 bases fitting TRBD2. V was pared by 5 bases and J by 4 bases, with 9 bases of the junction left unmatched. Germline CDR1 reads MDHEN; CDR2 reads SYDVKM. This CDR3 is built from 16 residues. The CDR3 DNA reads TGTGCCAGCAGTCCTCCGCTAGCGGGACATTACAATGAGCAGTTCTTC. It is translated as CASSPPLAGHYNEQFF.

The chain is built from TRBV6-5 and TRBJ1-2; TRBD1 is a possible D gene (6 bases). V shed 0 bases and J shed 9 bases, with 14 bases lying between them. Germline assignment: CDR1 MNHEY and CDR2 SVGAGI. This CDR3 has 14 residues. The CDR3 is CASSYSTGRQSYTF. In DNA, the CDR3 is TGTGCCAGCAGTTACTCCACAGGGCGGCAAAGCTACACCTTC.

The chain carries TRBV18 and TRBJ2-1, with D possibly TRBD1 on 5 matching bases. Germline V CDR1 and CDR2: KGHSH, LQKENI. Trimming took off 2 bases at V and 8 bases at J, with 7 bases between the two ends. The CDR3 runs 12 residues. CDR3 protein: CASSPRGDEQFF. The CDR3 DNA sequence: TGTGCCAGCTCACCAAGGGGCGATGAGCAGTTCTTC.

J is TRBJ2-7 and V is TRBV7-9; the D is unclear. Germline values: CDR1 SEHNR, CDR2 FQNEAQ (reference sequence). CDR3 size: 15 residues. V dropped 1 base and J dropped 3 bases, with 13 bases sitting between them. The CDR3 is CASSLDLVGYYEQYF. Written as DNA, the CDR3 is TGTGCCAGCAGCTTAGATTTAGTGGGCTACTACGAGCAGTACTTC.

The chain employs TRBV11-3 and TRBJ2-2; possibly TRBD1 for D (5 bases). Deletions cut 5 bases from V and 12 bases from J, with 16 bases between. Germline V CDR1 and CDR2: SGHNT, YENEEA. This CDR3 spans 13 amino acids. CDR3 sequence (DNA): TGTGCCAGCAGCCGGAGCAGGGCCGGAAAGCTGTTTTTT. It translates to CASSRSRAGKLFF.

This chain links TRBV9 with TRBJ2-1, with D unresolved. Germline lookup yields CDR1 SGDLS and CDR2 YYNGEE. The V gene lost 0 bases and the J gene lost 3 bases, with 1 base spanning the gap. CDR3 length: 12 amino acids. CDR3 in DNA: TGTGCCAGCAGCGTAGGCTACAATGAGCAGTTCTTC. Translated, it gives CASSVGYNEQFF. Based on the CDR3 plus reference TRBV9 and TRBJ2-1, the full variable domain is DSGVTQTPKHLITATGQRVTLRCSPRSGDLSVYWYQQSLDQGLQFLIQYYNGEERAKGNILERFSAQQFPDLHSELNLSSLELGDSALYFCASSVGYNEQFFGPGTRLTVL.

This clone was observed a handful of times. The chain carries TRBV7-2 and TRBJ1-5, with D perhaps matching TRBD1 (6 bases). The CDR3 spans 15 residues. Germline CDR1 SGHTA, CDR2 FQGNSA. The V end was cut by 1 base, the J end by 2 bases, with 9 bases between. In DNA form, the CDR3 reads TGTGCCAGCAGCTTAGACAGGGTAGGCAATCAGCCCCAGCATTTT. This sequence encodes CASSLDRVGNQPQHF.

V is TRBV6-1 and J is TRBJ2-1; 7 bases line up with TRBD1. With V trimmed by 2 bases and J by 7 bases, 5 bases remained unmatched. Germline V CDR1 and CDR2: MNHNS, SASEGT. CDR3 length: 14 residues. The CDR3 here is CASSETGDRNEQFF. For the CDR3, the DNA is TGTGCCAGCAGTGAAACAGGGGATAGAAATGAGCAGTTCTTC.

The chain has TRBV18 and TRBJ1-3; a weak D match, TRBD1 (5 bases). Trimming stripped 6 bases from V and 5 bases from J, with 14 bases between. Germline lookup yields CDR1 KGHSH and CDR2 LQKENI. The CDR3 extends over 14 amino acids. As DNA, the CDR3 is TGTGCCAGCTCGCCGCAGGAGGGGAGAAACACCATATATTTT. Protein sequence: CASSPQEGRNTIYF.

The rearrangement joins TRBV5-1 to TRBJ1-3; no firm D call. This CDR3 region has 15 residues. Germline V lookup: CDR1 SGHRS, CDR2 YFSETQ. Trimming took 0 bases from V and 4 from J, leaving 11 bases between them. CDR3: CASSLGTGQGNTIYF. The CDR3 DNA sequence: TGCGCCAGCAGCTTGGGTACGGGTCAAGGAAACACCATATATTTT.

CDR3 sequence: CASSNLGQYQETQYF. The DNA for the CDR3 is TGTGCCAGCAGTAACCTAGGGCAGTACCAAGAGACCCAGTACTTC. The chain has TRBV6-6 and TRBJ2-5; D unresolved. From germline, CDR1 is MNHNY and CDR2 SVGAGI (reference sequence). The V and J ends lost 5 bases and 0 bases respectively, with 13 bases between them. This CDR3 has 15 residues.

The chain uses TRBV4-2 and TRBJ2-1, with 10 bases aligning to TRBD2. Germline-derived CDR1 and CDR2 are LGHNA and YNFKEQ. CDR3 length: 15 amino acids. The junction had 6 bases not matched to a gene; V was cut back by 2 bases and J by 8 bases. The CDR3 coding sequence is TGTGCCAGCAGCCAACCAGCGGGAGGGCTGGATGAGCAGTTCTTC. This codes for CASSQPAGGLDEQFF.

The chain carries TRBV6-2 or TRBV6-3 and TRBJ1-2; D is undetermined. The CDR3 totals 16 residues. V lost 0 bases to trimming and J lost 2 bases, with 13 bases between them. Germline V gives CDR1 MNHEY, CDR2 SVGEGT. The CDR3 DNA reads as TGTGCCAGCAGTTACTCGAGCAGCGGTAGCAACTATGGCTACACCTTC. This sequence encodes CASSYSSSGSNYGYTF.

This clone was observed once. The chain recombines TRBV5-3 with TRBJ1-1; maybe TRBD1 (5 bases). TRBV5-3 is recorded as an ORF, its role being uncertain. The CDR3 covers 17 residues. The V and J ends lost 1 base and 0 bases respectively, with 16 bases between them. The CDR3 here is CARSLRFLRGMNTEAFF. Here the CDR3 DNA reads TGTGCCAGAAGCTTGAGGTTTTTACGGGGGATGAACACTGAAGCTTTCTTT.

The V gene is TRBV18, the J gene TRBJ2-2; 8 bases are a match to TRBD1. From germline, CDR1 is KGHSH and CDR2 LQKENI. V lost 1 base, J lost 3 bases, and 4 bases stayed unmatched. The CDR3 runs 16 residues. The CDR3 nucleotides are TGTGCCAGCTCACCACGCAACAGGGGGGACACCGGGGAGCTGTTTTTT. Residues: CASSPRNRGDTGELFF. The full variable domain, rest sourced from reference TRBV18 and TRBJ2-2, is NAGVMQNPRHLVRRRGQEARLRCSPMKGHSHVYWYRQLPEEGLKFMVYLQKENIIDESGMPKERFSAEFPKEGPSILRIQQVVRGDSAAYFCASSPRNRGDTGELFFGEGSRLTVL.

The chain combines TRBV7-2 with TRBJ2-2, with D possibly matching TRBD2 (5 bases). Looked up from germline, CDR1 is SGHTA and CDR2 is FQGNSA. Between the trimmed V and J ends, which lost 5 bases and 0 bases, there was a span of 13 bases. The length of the CDR3 is 16 residues. This CDR3 is CASSRRGDTNTGELFF. In DNA, the CDR3 is TGTGCCAGCAGCCGTCGGGGAGATACGAACACCGGGGAGCTGTTTTTT.

CDR3 protein: CASSYLVPGSYEQYF. For the CDR3, the DNA is TGTGCCAGCAGTTATCTGGTTCCAGGTTCCTACGAGCAGTACTTC. J is TRBJ2-7 and V is TRBV6-2 or TRBV6-3; D is ambiguous. Trimming removed 3 bases at V and 1 base at J, with 13 bases between. This CDR3 is built from 15 residues. Germline CDR1 is MNHEY and CDR2 is SVGEGT.

This clone appeared a few times. The chain joins TRBV2 to TRBJ1-1, with D unclear. The germline CDR1 and CDR2 sequences are SNHLY and FYNNEI. CDR3 length: 12 residues. Trimming took off 7 bases at V and 1 base at J, with 7 bases between the two ends. The CDR3 spells CASKLGNTEAFF. CDR3 sequence (DNA): TGTGCCAGCAAACTGGGGAACACTGAAGCTTTCTTT.

This chain connects TRBV2 to TRBJ1-4; no firm D call. CDR3 length equals 14 residues. The ends were cut back, 5 bases at V and 3 bases at J, with 10 bases in the middle. Germline loops: CDR1 SNHLY, CDR2 FYNNEI. CDR3 DNA: TGTGCCAGCAGTTTAGGAAGGGCTAATGAAAAACTGTTTTTT. Translating gives CASSLGRANEKLFF. Looking up the rest from reference TRBV2 and TRBJ1-4 gives the full variable domain: EPEVTQTPSHQVTQMGQEVILRCVPISNHLYFYWYRQILGQKVEFLVSFYNNEISEKSEIFDDQFSVERPDGSNFTLKIRSTKLEDSAMYFCASSLGRANEKLFFGSGTQLSVL.

The gene calls are TRBV29-1 and TRBJ1-2; D might be TRBD1 (5 bases). With 6 bases removed from V and 4 bases from J, the gap between germline ends came to 12 bases. This CDR3 has 12 residues. Looked up from germline, CDR1 is SQVTM and CDR2 is ANQGSEA. The CDR3 loop is CSVNDGGYGYTF. The CDR3 DNA reads TGCAGCGTGAACGATGGGGGCTATGGCTACACCTTC.